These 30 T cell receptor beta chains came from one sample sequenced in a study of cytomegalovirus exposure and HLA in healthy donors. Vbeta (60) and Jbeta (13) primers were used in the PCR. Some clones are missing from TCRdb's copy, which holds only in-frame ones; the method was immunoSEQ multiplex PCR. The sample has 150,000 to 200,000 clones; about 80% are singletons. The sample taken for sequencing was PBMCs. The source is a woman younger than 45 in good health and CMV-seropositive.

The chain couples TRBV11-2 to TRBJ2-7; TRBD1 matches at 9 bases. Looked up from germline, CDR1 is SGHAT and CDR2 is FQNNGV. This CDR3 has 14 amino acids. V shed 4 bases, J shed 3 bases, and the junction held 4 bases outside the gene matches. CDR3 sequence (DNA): TGTGCCAGCAGCTCCGGGACAGGGAACTACGAGCAGTACTTC. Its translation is CASSSGTGNYEQYF.

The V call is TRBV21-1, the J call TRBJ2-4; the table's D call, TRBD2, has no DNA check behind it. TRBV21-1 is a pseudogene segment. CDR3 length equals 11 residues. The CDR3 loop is CASSKVSIQYF. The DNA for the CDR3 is TGTGCCAGCAGCAAAGTTAGCATTCAGTACTTC.

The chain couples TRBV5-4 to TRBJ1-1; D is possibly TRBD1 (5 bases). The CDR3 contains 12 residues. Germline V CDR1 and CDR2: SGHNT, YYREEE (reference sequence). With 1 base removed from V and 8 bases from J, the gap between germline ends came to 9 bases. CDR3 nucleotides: TGTGCCAGCAGCTTGCAGGGCGCCGAAGCTTTCTTT. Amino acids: CASSLQGAEAFF.

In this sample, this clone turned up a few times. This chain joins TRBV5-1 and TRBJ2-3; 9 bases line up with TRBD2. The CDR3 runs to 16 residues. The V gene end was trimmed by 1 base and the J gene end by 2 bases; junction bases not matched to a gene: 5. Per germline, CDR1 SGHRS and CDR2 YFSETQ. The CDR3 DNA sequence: TGCGCCAGCAGCTTGATCCTAGCGGGGAACACAGATACGCAGTATTTT. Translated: CASSLILAGNTDTQYF. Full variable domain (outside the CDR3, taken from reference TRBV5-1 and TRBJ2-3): KAGVTQTPRYLIKTRGQQVTLSCSPISGHRSVSWYQQTPGQGLQFLFEYFSETQRNKGNFPGRFSGRQFSNSRSEMNVSTLELGDSALYLCASSLILAGNTDTQYFGPGTRLTVL.

The CDR3 sequence: CAISDTAPWERTGSDEQFF. DNA for the CDR3: TGTGCCATCAGCGACACTGCGCCCTGGGAGAGGACAGGGAGCGATGAGCAGTTCTTC. The V gene is TRBV10-3, the J gene TRBJ2-1, with TRBD1 matching over 8 bases. V trimming: 6 bases; J trimming: 8 bases; junction bases outside the gene matches: 24. Germline CDR1 is ENHRY and CDR2 is SYGVKD. This CDR3 region has 19 residues.

CDR3 sequence (DNA): TGTGCCAGCTCACCACGGGAAGGGGTAAATTCACCCCTCCACTTT. Residues: CASSPREGVNSPLHF. The J gene is TRBJ1-6, the V gene TRBV18; possible D gene TRBD1, 5 bases. Trimming removed 1 base at V and 7 bases at J, with 11 bases between. This CDR3 region has 15 residues. Germline values: CDR1 KGHSH, CDR2 LQKENI.

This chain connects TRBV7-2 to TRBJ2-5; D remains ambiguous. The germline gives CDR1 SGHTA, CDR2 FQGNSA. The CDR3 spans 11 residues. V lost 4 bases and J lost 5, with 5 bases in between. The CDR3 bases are TGTGCCAGCAGCTCCGCGGAGACCCAGTACTTC. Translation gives CASSSAETQYF.

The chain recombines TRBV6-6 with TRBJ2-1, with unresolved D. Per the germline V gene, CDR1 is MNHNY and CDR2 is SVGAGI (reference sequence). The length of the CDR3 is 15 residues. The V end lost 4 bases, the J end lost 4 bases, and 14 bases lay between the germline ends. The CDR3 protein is CASSSETEKYNEQFF. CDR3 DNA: TGTGCCAGCAGTTCGGAGACGGAGAAATACAATGAGCAGTTCTTC.

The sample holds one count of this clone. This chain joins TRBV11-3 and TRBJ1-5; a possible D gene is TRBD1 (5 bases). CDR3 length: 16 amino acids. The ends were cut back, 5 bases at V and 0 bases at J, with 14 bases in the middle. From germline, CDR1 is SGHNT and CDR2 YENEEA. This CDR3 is CASSPVGADSNQPQHF. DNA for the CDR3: TGTGCCAGCAGCCCAGTAGGGGCCGATAGCAATCAGCCCCAGCATTTT. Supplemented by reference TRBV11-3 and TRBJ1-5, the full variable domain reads EAGVVQSPRYKIIEKKQPVAFWCNPISGHNTLYWYLQNLGQGPELLIRYENEEAVDDSQLPKDRFSAERLKGVDSTLKIQPAELGDSAVYLCASSPVGADSNQPQHFGDGTRLSIL.

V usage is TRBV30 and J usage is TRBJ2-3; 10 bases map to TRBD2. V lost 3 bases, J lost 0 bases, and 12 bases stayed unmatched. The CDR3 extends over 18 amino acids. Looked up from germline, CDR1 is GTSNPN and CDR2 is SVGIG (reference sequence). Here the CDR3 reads CAWRVLAGGLPSTDTQYF. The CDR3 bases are TGTGCCTGGAGGGTGTTAGCGGGAGGTCTGCCTAGCACAGATACGCAGTATTTT.

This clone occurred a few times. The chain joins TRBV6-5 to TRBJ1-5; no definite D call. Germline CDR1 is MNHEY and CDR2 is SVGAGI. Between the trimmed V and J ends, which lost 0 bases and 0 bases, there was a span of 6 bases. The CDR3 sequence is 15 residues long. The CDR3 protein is CASSYSRYSNQPQHF. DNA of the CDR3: TGTGCCAGCAGTTACTCCAGATATAGCAATCAGCCCCAGCATTTT.

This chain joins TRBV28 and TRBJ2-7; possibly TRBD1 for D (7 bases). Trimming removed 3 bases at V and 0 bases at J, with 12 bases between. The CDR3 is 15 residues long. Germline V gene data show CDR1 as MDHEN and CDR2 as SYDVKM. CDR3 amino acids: CASSFGGTVSYEQYF. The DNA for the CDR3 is TGTGCCAGCAGTTTTGGAGGGACAGTCTCCTACGAGCAGTACTTC.

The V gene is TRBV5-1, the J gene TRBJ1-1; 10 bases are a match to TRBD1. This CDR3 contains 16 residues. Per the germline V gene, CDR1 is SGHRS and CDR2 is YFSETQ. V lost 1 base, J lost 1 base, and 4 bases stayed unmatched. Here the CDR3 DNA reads TGCGCCAGCAGCTTGATTCGGGACAGGGGGAACACTGAAGCTTTCTTT. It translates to CASSLIRDRGNTEAFF.

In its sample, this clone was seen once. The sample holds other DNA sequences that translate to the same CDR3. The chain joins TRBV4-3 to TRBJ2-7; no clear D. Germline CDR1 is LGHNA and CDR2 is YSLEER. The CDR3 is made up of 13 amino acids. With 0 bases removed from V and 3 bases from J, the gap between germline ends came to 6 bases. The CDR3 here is CASSQDRGYEQYF. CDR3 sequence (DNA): TGCGCCAGCAGCCAAGATCGAGGCTACGAGCAGTACTTC.

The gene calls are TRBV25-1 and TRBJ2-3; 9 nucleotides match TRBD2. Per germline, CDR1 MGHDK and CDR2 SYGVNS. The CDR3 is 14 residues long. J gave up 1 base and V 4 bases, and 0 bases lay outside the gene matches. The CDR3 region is CASSVAGGTDTQYF. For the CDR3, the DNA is TGTGCCAGCAGTGTAGCGGGGGGCACAGATACGCAGTATTTT.

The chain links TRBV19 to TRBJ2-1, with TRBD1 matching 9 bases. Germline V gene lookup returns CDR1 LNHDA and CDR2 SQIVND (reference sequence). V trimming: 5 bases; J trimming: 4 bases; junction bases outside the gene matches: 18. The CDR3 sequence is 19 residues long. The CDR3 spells CASSLSQGARTISYNEQFF. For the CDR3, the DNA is TGTGCCAGTAGTCTCTCACAGGGGGCGAGGACTATCTCATACAATGAGCAGTTCTTC.

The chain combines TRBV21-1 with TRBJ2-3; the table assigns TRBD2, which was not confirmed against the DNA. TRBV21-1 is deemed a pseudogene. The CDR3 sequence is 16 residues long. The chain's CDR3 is CASSKERTEERNTQYF. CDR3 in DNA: TGTGCCAGCAGCAAAGAAAGGACTGAAGAGAGAAATACGCAGTATTTT.

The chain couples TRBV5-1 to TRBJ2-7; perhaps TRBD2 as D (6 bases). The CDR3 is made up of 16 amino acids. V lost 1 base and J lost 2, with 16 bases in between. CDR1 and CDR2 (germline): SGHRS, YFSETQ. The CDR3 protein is CASSLRESTSAYEQYF. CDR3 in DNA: TGCGCCAGCAGCTTGCGGGAGAGCACCTCCGCCTACGAGCAGTACTTC.

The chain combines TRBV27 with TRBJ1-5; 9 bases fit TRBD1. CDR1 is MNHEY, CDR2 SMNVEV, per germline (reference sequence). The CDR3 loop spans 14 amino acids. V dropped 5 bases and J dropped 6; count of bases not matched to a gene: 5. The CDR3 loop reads CASSKGTGFQPQHF. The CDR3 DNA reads TGTGCCAGCAGTAAAGGGACAGGGTTTCAGCCCCAGCATTTT.

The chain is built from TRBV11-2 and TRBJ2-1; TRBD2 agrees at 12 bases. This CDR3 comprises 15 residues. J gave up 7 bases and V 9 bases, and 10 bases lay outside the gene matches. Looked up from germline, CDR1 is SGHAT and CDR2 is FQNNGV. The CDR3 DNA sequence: TGTGCCAGTGGCTACCTAGCGGGAGGGAGGAATGAGCAGTTCTTC. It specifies CASGYLAGGRNEQFF.

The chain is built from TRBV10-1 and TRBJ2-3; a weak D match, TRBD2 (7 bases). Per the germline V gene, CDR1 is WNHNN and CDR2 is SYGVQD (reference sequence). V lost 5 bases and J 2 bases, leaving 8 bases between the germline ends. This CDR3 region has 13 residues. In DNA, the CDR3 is TGCGCCAGCAGTCGGGGGGCCACAGATACGCAGTATTTT. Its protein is CASSRGATDTQYF.

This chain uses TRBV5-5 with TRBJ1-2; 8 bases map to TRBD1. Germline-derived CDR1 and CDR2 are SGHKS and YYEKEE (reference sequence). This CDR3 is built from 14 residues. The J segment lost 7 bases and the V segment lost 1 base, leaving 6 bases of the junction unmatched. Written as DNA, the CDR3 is TGTGCCAGCAGCTTGCAGGGGGCGAAGTGTGGCTACACCTTC. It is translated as CASSLQGAKCGYTF.

For the CDR3, the DNA is TGTGCCAGCAGTCCAAGCTTGAGTAGTGAAGCTTTCTTT. This encodes CASSPSLSSEAFF. The gene calls are TRBV5-4 and TRBJ1-1; D ambiguous. Germline V gene sequence: CDR1 SGHNT, CDR2 YYREEE (reference sequence). CDR3 size: 13 residues. Trimming took off 5 bases at V and 7 bases at J, with 15 bases between the two ends.

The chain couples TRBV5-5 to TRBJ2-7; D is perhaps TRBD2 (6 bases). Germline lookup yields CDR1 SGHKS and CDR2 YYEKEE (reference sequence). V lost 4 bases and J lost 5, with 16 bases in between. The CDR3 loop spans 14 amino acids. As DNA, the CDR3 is TGTGCCAGCAGCGTGGGGACTCGACCCAACGAGCAGTACTTC. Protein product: CASSVGTRPNEQYF.

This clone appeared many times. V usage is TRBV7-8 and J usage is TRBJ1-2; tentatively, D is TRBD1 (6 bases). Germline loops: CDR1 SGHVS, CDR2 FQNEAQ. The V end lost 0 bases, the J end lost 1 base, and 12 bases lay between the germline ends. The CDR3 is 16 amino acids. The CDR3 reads CASSLAPDSSNYGYTF. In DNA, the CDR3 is TGTGCCAGCAGCTTAGCGCCGGACAGCAGTAACTATGGCTACACCTTC.

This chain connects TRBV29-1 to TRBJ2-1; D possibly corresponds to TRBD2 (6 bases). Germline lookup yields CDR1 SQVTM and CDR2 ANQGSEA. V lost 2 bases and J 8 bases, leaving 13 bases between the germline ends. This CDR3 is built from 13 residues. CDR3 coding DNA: TGCAGCGTTGAATCGGGGGACGGGGATGAGCAGTTCTTC. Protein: CSVESGDGDEQFF.

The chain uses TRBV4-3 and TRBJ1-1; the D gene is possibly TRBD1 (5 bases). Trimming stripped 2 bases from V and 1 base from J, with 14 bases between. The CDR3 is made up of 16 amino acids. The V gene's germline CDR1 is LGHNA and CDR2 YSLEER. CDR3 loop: CASSQWGGRENTEAFF. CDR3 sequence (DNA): TGCGCCAGCAGCCAATGGGGGGGGAGGGAGAACACTGAAGCTTTCTTT.

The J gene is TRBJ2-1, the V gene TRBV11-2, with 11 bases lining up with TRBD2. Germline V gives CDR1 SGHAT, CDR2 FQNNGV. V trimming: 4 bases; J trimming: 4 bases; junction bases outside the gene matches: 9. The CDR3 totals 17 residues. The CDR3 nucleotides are TGTGCCAGCAGCTACGGGGCTAGCGGGGGGACTTACAATGAGCAGTTCTTC. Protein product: CASSYGASGGTYNEQFF.

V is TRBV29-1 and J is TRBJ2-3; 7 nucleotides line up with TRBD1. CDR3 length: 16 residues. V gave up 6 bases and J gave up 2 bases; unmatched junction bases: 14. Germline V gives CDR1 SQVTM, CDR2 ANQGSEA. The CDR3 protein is CSVLGTAKLFTDTQYF. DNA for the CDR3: TGCAGCGTGCTAGGGACAGCCAAACTTTTCACAGATACGCAGTATTTT.

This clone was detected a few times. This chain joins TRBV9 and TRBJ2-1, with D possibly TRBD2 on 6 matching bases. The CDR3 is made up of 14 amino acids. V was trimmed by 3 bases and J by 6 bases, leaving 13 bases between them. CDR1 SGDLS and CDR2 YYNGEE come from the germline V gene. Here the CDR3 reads CASSGFGTRNEQFF. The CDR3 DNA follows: TGTGCCAGCAGCGGGTTTGGGACTCGCAATGAGCAGTTCTTC.